This paragraph covers one T cell receptor (beta chain) sequence. No cognate antigen has been identified for it. Base qualities are not provided; no much larger clone lies one nucleotide away. Trimming leaves V shorter by 2 bases and J shorter by 6 bases, with the junction holding 6 bases beyond the gene matches. The cysteine opens and the phenylalanine closes a CDR3 of 16 amino acids. The sequence is cut down to CDR3 DNA, 48 bases in frame from base 1. The CDR1 and CDR2 encoded by the germline V gene are LGHNA and YNFKEQ. This sample is drawn from a study of blood T cell repertoires in COVID-19 (dated by TCRdb to 2020 to 2021). With regard to the full study: Samples from collaborators originated in the United States, Italy and Spain and spanned both the acute and convalescent phases of COVID-19. The prospective study material was composed of cDNA or gDNA derived from T cells, B-cell-depleted T cells, or PBMCs. Deeply sampled blood TCRbeta repertoires from subjects exposed to, actively infected with, or recovered from COVID-19 were included in the dataset. The repertoires were released in a freely available public database intended as a resource for research on the immune response to SARS-CoV-2. The samples were drawn from the first 160 participants of the ongoing ImmuneRACE study and from some 1,300 subjects provided by 6 global collaborators. Sample metadata almost always included a de-identified subject ID, COVID-19 status, age in years and sex. HLA class I and class II types, where available, came from metadata supplied by the sample provider rather than from assay-based typing.

Summary of the overall study and its limitations: Clinical and demographic metadata were provided uncurated, with the amount varying by source and participant.

One collaborating source in Seattle enrolled patients during active infection and followed them longitudinally through the course of disease. Whole blood was collected in K2EDTA tubes by collaborating institutions according to the institutions' own protocols. Collaborator samples were shipped for TCRbeta analysis as frozen whole blood, isolated PBMCs, or DNA extracted from either sample type. TCRbeta CDR3 regions were amplified from genomic DNA by means of the immunoSEQ Assay, a bias-controlled multiplex PCR. Concerning the study's data processing: The number of nucleated cells in each sample was estimated from the amplification of reference gene primers within the assay. To quantify the absolute abundance of each unique TCRbeta CDR3 rearrangement, sequence reads were collapsed and filtered. For each sample, productive Simpson clonality was calculated as the square root of Simpson's diversity index over productive rearrangements. TCRdb's version of the immuneACCESS table is confined to in-frame rearrangements and falls short of the full clone set. An unresolved V gene accounts for under half of the shortfall where checked; the remainder is of unknown origin. Clone size and V and J calls were adopted from that table, with D and trimming inferred from the DNA. This sample lists some 190,000 clones; approximately 81% were detected once. Of the sample, about 20% falls within the top ten clones.

The sample consisted of peripheral blood. The sequence was collected from an older person with COVID-19, enrolled during active disease. The V and J segments used are TRBV4-2 and TRBJ1-6, with 8 central nucleotides matching TRBD1. CDR3 sequence: CASSQTQGASNSPLHF. DNA sequence: TGTGCCAGCAGCCAAACTCAGGGGGCCTCTAATTCACCCCTCCACTTT.